What follows describes a single T cell receptor beta chain. Its antigen is currently not known. No qualities accompany the bases; no much larger clone lies one base away. The sample belongs to a study of blood T cell repertoires in COVID-19 (dated by TCRdb to the early 2020s). Study-level background: Collaborator samples came from the United States, Italy and Spain and covered acute and convalescent phases of COVID-19. The prospective study material was composed of cDNA or gDNA derived from T cells, B-cell-depleted T cells, or PBMCs. The dataset comprised deeply sampled blood TCRbeta repertoires from subjects exposed to, actively infected with, or recovered from COVID-19. The repertoires were made available in a free public database intended to serve as a resource for research on the immune response to SARS-CoV-2. Samples were obtained from the ongoing ImmuneRACE study (first 160 participants) and from about 1,300 subjects provided by 6 global collaborators. A de-identified subject ID, COVID-19 status, age in years and sex were almost always included in the sample metadata. Where HLA class I and class II types were available, the types were taken from metadata supplied by the sample provider, not from assay-based typing.

Trimming removed 2 bases from V and 8 bases from J, leaving 12 bases between the germline ends. Including cysteine and phenylalanine, the CDR3 has 13 amino acids. Of all the DNA, just the CDR3 is kept, 39 bases in frame from base 1. According to the germline V gene (reference sequence), CDR1 reads SEHNR and CDR2 reads FQNEAQ. TCRbeta CDR3 regions were amplified from genomic DNA by means of the immunoSEQ Assay, a bias-controlled multiplex PCR. The paper's data handling went like this. Nucleated cell counts per sample were estimated from amplification of reference gene primers within the assay. Sequence reads were collapsed and filtered to measure the absolute abundance of every unique TCRbeta CDR3 rearrangement. Productive Simpson clonality was computed per sample as the square root of Simpson's diversity index over productive rearrangements. TCRdb obtained this table from immuneACCESS and retained in-frame rearrangements with V and J assigned. These tables miss some clones; where compared with another copy, unresolved V genes account for less than half of the shortfall, and the remainder is unexplained. From that table come the V and J calls and clone size; the DNA was used to work out D and trimming. The sample profile shows 90,000 to 120,000 clones; roughly 90% of them were found once. 4% to 6% of the sample is held by the ten biggest clonotypes.

Whole blood was collected in K2EDTA tubes by collaborating institutions according to the institutions' own protocols. For TCRbeta analysis, collaborator samples were shipped as frozen whole blood, as isolated PBMCs, or as DNA extracted from either sample type. Overall study results and their limits: How much clinical and demographic metadata was included differed by source and by participant, and the metadata was provided uncurated.

This receptor chain uses TRBV7-9 and TRBJ1-1, and the D gene may be TRBD1, 5 bases matching. This clonotype was sampled from a man aged 35 to 55 with active or convalescent COVID-19. The material sequenced was peripheral blood. The nucleotide sequence is given as TGTGCCAGCAGCTTACAGGCGGCAGGGGAAGCTTTCTTT. Translation gives CASSLQAAGEAFF.